Listed here are 12 T cell receptor beta chains from one sample, sequenced in a study of long-term antiretroviral therapy in people with HIV (dated by TCRdb to 2022 to 2024). Sequencing of the TRB variable region was done with the immunoSEQ hsTCRB v3.0 assay at survey level resolution. Held by TCRdb, this immuneACCESS table contains in-frame sequences only and omits some clones. Under half of the omission traces to an unresolved V gene where checked; the cause of the rest is unknown. The sample has approximately 26,000 clones on record, 91% of them singletons. The top ten clonotypes cover roughly 4% of the sample. The specimen comprised unsorted PBMCs, sampled 3.1 years after starting antiretroviral therapy. These TCRs come from a man aged 18 to 30 with HIV.

The chain is built from TRBV4-2 and TRBJ1-4; D ambiguous. The CDR3 length is 15 residues. Germline V CDR1 and CDR2: LGHNA, YNFKEQ. Trimming took 0 bases from V and 0 from J, leaving 5 bases between them. CDR3 sequence (DNA): TGTGCCAGCAGCCAAGAAGGAGCAACTAATGAAAAACTGTTTTTT. Amino acid sequence: CASSQEGATNEKLFF.

This chain uses TRBV18 with TRBJ1-3; D may be TRBD1 (6 bases). CDR1 is KGHSH and CDR2 is LQKENI in the germline V gene. The CDR3 sequence is 18 residues long. V lost 2 bases, J lost 3 bases, and 20 bases lay in between. The CDR3 bases are TGTGCCAGCTCACCAACCCCGAAAGGGGGGACAAATGGAAACACCATATATTTT. Protein product: CASSPTPKGGTNGNTIYF.

CDR3 protein: CASSKKQGLGETQYF. In DNA form, the CDR3 reads TGTGCCAGCTCGAAAAAACAGGGGCTGGGAGAGACCCAGTACTTC. The chain carries TRBV18 and TRBJ2-5; 7 bases map to TRBD1. Germline CDR1 is KGHSH and CDR2 is LQKENI. This CDR3 spans 15 amino acids. V dropped 6 bases and J dropped 4; count of bases not matched to a gene: 11.

This chain uses TRBV4-1 with TRBJ2-7; TRBD2 might be the D (6 bases). Looked up from germline, CDR1 is MGHRA and CDR2 is YSYEKL. This CDR3 has 17 amino acids. Trimming took 4 bases from V and 2 from J, leaving 21 bases between them. The CDR3 spells CASSPIPGLLRAYEQYF. CDR3 in DNA: TGCGCCAGCAGCCCCATCCCGGGACTCCTGAGAGCCTACGAGCAGTACTTC.

This chain uses TRBV25-1 with TRBJ1-5, with 9 bases matching TRBD1. CDR1 and CDR2 from the germline V gene are MGHDK and SYGVNS. V shed 9 bases and J 1 base; nucleotides not matched to a gene: 4. CDR3 size: 14 residues. The CDR3 sequence: CASRGTGSNQPQHF. Written as DNA, the CDR3 is TGTGCCAGTCGCGGGACAGGGAGCAATCAGCCCCAGCATTTT.

As for this clone: Other DNA sequences of this sample code for an identical CDR3. The J gene is TRBJ1-2, the V gene TRBV2; TRBD1 matches at 8 bases. The CDR3 spans 12 residues. From germline, CDR1 is SNHLY and CDR2 FYNNEI. V lost 6 bases, J lost 6 bases, and 3 bases stayed unmatched. Written as DNA, the CDR3 is TGTGCCAGCAGAGGACAGGGAGATGGCTACACCTTC. As protein: CASRGQGDGYTF.

V gene TRBV5-5 combines with J gene TRBJ2-7; a weak D match, TRBD2 (6 bases). The CDR3 is made up of 13 amino acids. The V and J ends lost 4 bases and 2 bases respectively, with 10 bases between them. Germline V gives CDR1 SGHKS, CDR2 YYEKEE (reference sequence). Here the CDR3 reads CASSGTGAYEQYF. The DNA of the CDR3 is TGTGCCAGCAGCGGGACGGGAGCCTACGAGCAGTACTTC. The complete variable domain, with remaining parts taken from reference TRBV5-5 and TRBJ2-7, reads DAGVTQSPTHLIKTRGQQVTLRCSPISGHKSVSWYQQVLGQGPQFIFQYYEKEERGRGNFPDRFSARQFPNYSSELNVNALLLGDSALYLCASSGTGAYEQYFGPGTRLTVT.

V and J are TRBV7-9 and TRBJ2-7; possible D gene TRBD1, 5 bases. The V end was cut by 5 bases, the J end by 2 bases, with 13 bases between. This CDR3 spans 14 amino acids. The germline V gene has CDR1 SEHNR and CDR2 FQNEAQ (reference sequence). CDR3 amino acids: CASSPYDRTYEQYF. In DNA, the CDR3 is TGTGCCAGCAGCCCCTACGACAGAACCTACGAGCAGTACTTC. Together with reference TRBV7-9 and TRBJ2-7, the CDR3 gives the full variable domain: DTGVSQNPRHKITKRGQNVTFRCDPISEHNRLYWYRQTLGQGPEFLTYFQNEAQLEKSRLLSDRFSAERPKGSFSTLEIQRTEQGDSAMYLCASSPYDRTYEQYFGPGTRLTVT.

A single count supports this clone. The chain has TRBV25-1 and TRBJ2-2; TRBD1 is a possible D gene (5 bases). V lost 4 bases, J lost 4 bases, and 7 bases lay in between. The CDR3 runs 13 residues. In germline, CDR1 is MGHDK, CDR2 SYGVNS. The CDR3 loop reads CASSGGGTGELFF. The CDR3 DNA reads TGTGCCAGCAGTGGGGGCGGCACCGGGGAGCTGTTTTTT.

The J gene is TRBJ2-2, the V gene TRBV4-3; 8 positions match TRBD2. Germline CDR1 is LGHNA and CDR2 is YSLEER. With 1 base clipped from V and 1 base from J, the junction kept 2 bases outside the gene matches. The CDR3 spans 16 residues. DNA of the CDR3: TGCGCCAGCAGCCAAGGTACTAGCGGGAACACCGGGGAGCTGTTTTTT. Translated, it gives CASSQGTSGNTGELFF.

The chain links TRBV4-3 to TRBJ2-6; 8 nucleotides align to TRBD1. The germline CDR1 and CDR2 sequences are LGHNA and YSLEER. This CDR3 region has 18 residues. V lost 3 bases and J lost 9; bases outside the gene matches: 16. CDR3 sequence: CASSQGTGLSSRDNVLTF. CDR3 DNA: TGCGCCAGCAGCCAGGGGACAGGCCTTTCCAGTCGGGACAACGTCCTGACTTTC.

The V and J genes are TRBV6-4 and TRBJ2-5; D is undetermined. Trimming left V 3 bases short and J 3 bases short, with 8 bases between. This CDR3 has 13 amino acids. Germline V gene data show CDR1 as MRHNA and CDR2 as SNTAGT. The CDR3 here is CASSEVREETQYF. The CDR3, as DNA: TGTGCCAGCAGTGAGGTTCGGGAAGAGACCCAGTACTTC.